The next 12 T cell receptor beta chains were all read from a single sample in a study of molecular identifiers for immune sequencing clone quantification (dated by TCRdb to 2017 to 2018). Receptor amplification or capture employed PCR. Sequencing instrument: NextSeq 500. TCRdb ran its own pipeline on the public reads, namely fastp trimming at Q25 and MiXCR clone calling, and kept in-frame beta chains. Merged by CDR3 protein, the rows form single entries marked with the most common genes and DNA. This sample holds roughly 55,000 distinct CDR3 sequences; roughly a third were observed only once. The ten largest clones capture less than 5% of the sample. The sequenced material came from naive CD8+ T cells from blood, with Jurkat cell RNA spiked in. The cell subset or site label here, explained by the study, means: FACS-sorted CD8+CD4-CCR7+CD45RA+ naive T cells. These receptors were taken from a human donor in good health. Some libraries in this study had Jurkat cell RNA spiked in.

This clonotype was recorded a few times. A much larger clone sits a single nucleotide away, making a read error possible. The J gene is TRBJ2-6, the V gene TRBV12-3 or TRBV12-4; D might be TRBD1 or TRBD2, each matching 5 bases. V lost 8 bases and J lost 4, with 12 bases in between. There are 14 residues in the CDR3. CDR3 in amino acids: CASAPGSGANVLTF. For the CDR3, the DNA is TGTGCCAGCGCCCCAGGGAGCGGGGCCAACGTCCTGACTTTC.

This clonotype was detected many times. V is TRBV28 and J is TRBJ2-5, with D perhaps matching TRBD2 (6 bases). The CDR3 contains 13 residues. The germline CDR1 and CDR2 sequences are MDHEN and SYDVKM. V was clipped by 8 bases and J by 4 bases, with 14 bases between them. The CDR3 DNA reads TGTGCCAGCGGCAGTGCGGGGATAGAGACCCAGTACTTC. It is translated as CASGSAGIETQYF.

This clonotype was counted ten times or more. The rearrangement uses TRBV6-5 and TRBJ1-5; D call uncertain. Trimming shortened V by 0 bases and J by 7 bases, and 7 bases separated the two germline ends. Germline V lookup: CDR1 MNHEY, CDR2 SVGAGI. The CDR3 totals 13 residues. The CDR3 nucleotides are TGTGCCAGCAGTTACTCGAGTAACCAGCCCCAGCATTTT. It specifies CASSYSSNQPQHF.

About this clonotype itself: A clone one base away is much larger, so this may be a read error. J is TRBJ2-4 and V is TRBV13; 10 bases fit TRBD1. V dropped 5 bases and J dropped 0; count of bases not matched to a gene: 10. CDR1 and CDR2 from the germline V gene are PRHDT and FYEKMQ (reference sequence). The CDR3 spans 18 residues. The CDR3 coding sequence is TGTGCCAGCAGCCTGGGGACAGGGGAGAGCAGAGCCAAAAACATTCAGTACTTC. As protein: CASSLGTGESRAKNIQYF.

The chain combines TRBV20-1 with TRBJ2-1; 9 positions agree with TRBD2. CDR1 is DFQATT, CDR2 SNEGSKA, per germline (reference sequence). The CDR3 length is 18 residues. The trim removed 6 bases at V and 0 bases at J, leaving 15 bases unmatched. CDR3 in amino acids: CSAALLAGVGSSYNEQFF. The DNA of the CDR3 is TGCAGTGCAGCTCTCTTAGCGGGAGTGGGAAGCTCCTACAATGAGCAGTTCTTC.

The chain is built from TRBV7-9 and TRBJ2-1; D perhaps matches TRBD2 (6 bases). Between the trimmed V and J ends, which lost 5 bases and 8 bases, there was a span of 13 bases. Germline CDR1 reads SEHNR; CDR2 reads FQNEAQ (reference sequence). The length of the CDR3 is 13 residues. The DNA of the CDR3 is TGTGCCAGCAGCCCGGGGACTTCGGATGAGCAGTTCTTC. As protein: CASSPGTSDEQFF.

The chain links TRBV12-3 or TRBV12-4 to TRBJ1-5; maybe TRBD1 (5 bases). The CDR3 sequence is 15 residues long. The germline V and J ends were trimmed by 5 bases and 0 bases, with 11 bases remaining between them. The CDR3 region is CASSPGHFSNQPQHF. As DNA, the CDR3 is TGTGCCAGCAGTCCTGGACATTTTAGCAATCAGCCCCAGCATTTT.

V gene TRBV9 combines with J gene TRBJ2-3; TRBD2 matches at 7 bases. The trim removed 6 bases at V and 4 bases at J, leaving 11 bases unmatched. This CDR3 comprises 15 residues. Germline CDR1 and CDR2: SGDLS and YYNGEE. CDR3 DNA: TGTGCCAGCACCCGAACGGGAGGCGGCGCAGATACGCAGTATTTT. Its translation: CASTRTGGGADTQYF.

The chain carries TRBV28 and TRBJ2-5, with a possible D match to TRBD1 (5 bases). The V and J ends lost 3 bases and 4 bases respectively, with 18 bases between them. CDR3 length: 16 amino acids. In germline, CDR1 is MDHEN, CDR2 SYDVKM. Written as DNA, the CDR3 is TGTGCCAGCAGTTTTATCACCCACAGGAGAGGAGAGACCCAGTACTTC. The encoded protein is CASSFITHRRGETQYF.

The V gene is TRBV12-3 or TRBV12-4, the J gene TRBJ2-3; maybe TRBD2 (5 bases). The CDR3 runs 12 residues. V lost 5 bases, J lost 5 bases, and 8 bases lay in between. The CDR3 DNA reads TGTGCCAGCAGTGATAGCGTAGATACGCAGTATTTT. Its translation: CASSDSVDTQYF.

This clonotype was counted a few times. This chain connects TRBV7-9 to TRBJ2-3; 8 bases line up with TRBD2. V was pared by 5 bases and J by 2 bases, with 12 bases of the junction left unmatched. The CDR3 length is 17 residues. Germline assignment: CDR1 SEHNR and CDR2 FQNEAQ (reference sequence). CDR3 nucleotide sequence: TGTGCCAGCAGCCCCATGGGGGTAGCGGGACTCACAGATACGCAGTATTTT. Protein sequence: CASSPMGVAGLTDTQYF.

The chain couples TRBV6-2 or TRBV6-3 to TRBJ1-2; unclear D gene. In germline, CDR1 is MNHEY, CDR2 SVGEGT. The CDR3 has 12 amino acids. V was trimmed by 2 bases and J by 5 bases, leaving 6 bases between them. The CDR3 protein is CASSYGPYGYTF. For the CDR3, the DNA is TGTGCCAGCAGTTACGGTCCTTATGGCTACACCTTC.